This T cell receptor (beta chain) was sequenced in a study of monozygotic twins with cystic fibrosis. The CDR3 sequence is 15 residues long. Germline loops: CDR1 MNHEY, CDR2 SMNVEV (reference sequence). V was trimmed by 5 bases and J by 1 base, leaving 14 bases between them. To note about this clone: Its antigen is unknown.

Assay used: immunoSEQ multiplex PCR; TCRdb lists only in-frame clones, some missing. The table includes approximately 11,000 clones, around 97% detected once. Points from the study as a whole: In 13 of 16 pairs, V gene usage was closest to the co-twin's. Low clonality (median roughly 0.0087) suggested a mostly naive repertoire. Age, concordance and disease severity did not associate with shared CDR3 numbers.

V usage is TRBV27 and J usage is TRBJ1-1, with a possible D match to TRBD1 (5 bases). The source material was blood. The receptor comes from a boy between 10 and 17 years old with cystic fibrosis. CDR3 residues: CASSLTGGGNTEAFF. The CDR3 DNA reads as TGTGCCAGCAGTCTGACCGGGGGGGGGAACACTGAAGCTTTCTTT.